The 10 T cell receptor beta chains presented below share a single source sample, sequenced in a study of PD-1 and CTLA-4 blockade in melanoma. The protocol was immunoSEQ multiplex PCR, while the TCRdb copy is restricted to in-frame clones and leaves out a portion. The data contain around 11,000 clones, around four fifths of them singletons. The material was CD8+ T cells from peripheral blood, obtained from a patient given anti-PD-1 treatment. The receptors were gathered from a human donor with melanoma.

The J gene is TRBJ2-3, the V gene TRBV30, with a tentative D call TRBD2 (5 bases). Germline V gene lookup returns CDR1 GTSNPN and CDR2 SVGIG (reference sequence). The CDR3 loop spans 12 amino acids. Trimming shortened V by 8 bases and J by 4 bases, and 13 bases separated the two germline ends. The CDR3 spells CARAGISDTQYF. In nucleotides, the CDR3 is TGTGCCCGCGCCGGGATATCAGATACGCAGTATTTT.

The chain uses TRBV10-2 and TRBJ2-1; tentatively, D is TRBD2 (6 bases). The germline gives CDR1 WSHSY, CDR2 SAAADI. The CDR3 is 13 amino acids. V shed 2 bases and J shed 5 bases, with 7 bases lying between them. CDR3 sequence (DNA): TGCGCCAGCAGTGAGGGCGGGAACAATGAGCAGTTCTTC. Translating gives CASSEGGNNEQFF.

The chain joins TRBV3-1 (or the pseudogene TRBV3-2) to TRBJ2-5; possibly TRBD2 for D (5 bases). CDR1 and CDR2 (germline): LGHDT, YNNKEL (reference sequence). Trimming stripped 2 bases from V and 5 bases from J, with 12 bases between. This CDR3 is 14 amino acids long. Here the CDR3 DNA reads TGTGCCAGCAGCCAACAGCTAGAGGGCGAGACCCAGTACTTC. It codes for CASSQQLEGETQYF.

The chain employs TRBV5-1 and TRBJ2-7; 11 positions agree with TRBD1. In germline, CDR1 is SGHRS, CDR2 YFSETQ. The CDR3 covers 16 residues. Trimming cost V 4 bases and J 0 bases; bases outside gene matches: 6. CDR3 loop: CASSLGTGGYSYEQYF. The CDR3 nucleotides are TGCGCCAGCAGCCTAGGGACAGGGGGTTACTCCTACGAGCAGTACTTC.

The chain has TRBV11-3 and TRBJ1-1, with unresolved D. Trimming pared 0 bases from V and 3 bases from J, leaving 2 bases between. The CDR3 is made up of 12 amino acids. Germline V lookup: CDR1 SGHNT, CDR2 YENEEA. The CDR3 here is CASSLDHTEAFF. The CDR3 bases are TGTGCCAGCAGCTTAGATCACACTGAAGCTTTCTTT.

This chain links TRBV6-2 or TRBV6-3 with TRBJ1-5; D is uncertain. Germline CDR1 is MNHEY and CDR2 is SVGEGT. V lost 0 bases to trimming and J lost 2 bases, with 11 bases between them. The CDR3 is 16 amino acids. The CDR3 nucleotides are TGTGCCAGCAGTTACTCGAAAGGGTTTGGCAATCAGCCCCAGCATTTT. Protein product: CASSYSKGFGNQPQHF.

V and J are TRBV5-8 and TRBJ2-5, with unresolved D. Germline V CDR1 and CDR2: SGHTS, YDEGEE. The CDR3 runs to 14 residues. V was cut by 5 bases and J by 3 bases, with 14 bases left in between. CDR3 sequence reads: CASRPRWSKETQYF. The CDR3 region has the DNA TGTGCCAGCAGACCCCGATGGAGCAAAGAGACCCAGTACTTC.

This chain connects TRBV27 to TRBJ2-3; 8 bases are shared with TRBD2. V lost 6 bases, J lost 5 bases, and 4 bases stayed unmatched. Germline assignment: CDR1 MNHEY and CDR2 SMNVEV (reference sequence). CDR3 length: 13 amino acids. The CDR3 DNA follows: TGTGCCAGCAGCGGGAGGGTAGAAGATACGCAGTATTTT. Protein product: CASSGRVEDTQYF.

CDR3 nucleotide sequence: TGTGCCAGCAGCTTACTTCAGGGGGCGGGAAACGAGCAGTACTTC. It translates to CASSLLQGAGNEQYF. The chain uses TRBV7-2 and TRBJ2-7; 8 bases align to TRBD1. The CDR3 is 15 residues long. Germline V gene sequence: CDR1 SGHTA, CDR2 FQGNSA. With 2 bases clipped from V and 5 bases from J, the junction kept 8 bases outside the gene matches.

CDR3 coding DNA: TGTGCCAGCAGCTTAGAACCAGGACCTGATCAGCCCCAGCATTTT. This codes for CASSLEPGPDQPQHF. The chain couples TRBV11-2 to TRBJ1-5, with unresolved D. The CDR3 extends over 15 amino acids. Trimming shortened V by 0 bases and J by 5 bases, and 11 bases separated the two germline ends. In germline, CDR1 is SGHAT, CDR2 FQNNGV.